This T cell receptor beta chain was captured by sequencing in a study of blood T cells in healthy people across ages (dated by TCRdb to about 2015). A note on the overall study: In model experiments, roughly one uniquely barcoded TCR beta cDNA molecule per two T cells was captured by template switching. Using deep sequencing normalized with unique cDNA molecular identifiers, the study measured how TCR beta repertoire diversity changes with age. Donors were grouped into four age groups: young (average 16 years), middle-aged (roughly 37), aged (around 56) and long-lived (around 80). To avoid experimental bias, donors of different ages were distributed randomly across sequencing lanes. Using the same blood draw, the study looked at two additional independent replicas of 1 million unique cDNA reads for two donors, one aged 18 to 29 and the other aged 80 or older. Points the paper makes about the study in general: Observed TCR beta diversity per million T cells fell roughly linearly with age, and a significant reduction was already apparent by age roughly 40. Because the CMV infection status of the donors was unknown, age-related changes in expanded clonotypes may potentially have been confounded. Observed TCR beta diversity correlated strongly with the percentage of naive T cells measured by flow cytometry. Estimates of total diversity from one million sequenced T cells were regarded as lower bounds and underestimates. Since profiling was done on bulk unsorted PBMCs, naive and antigen-experienced compartments could not be conclusively compared. Compared with the aged group, the long-lived group had more naive CD4+ T cells, fewer expanded clones and increased TCR diversity, suggesting age selection.

Libraries were prepared through 5' RACE. The listed sequencing device is Illumina HiSeq 2500. A second PCR of roughly 6 to 11 cycles was performed with a sample-barcoded 5' primer and a J-beta primer mix. Each TCR beta cDNA molecule received a unique molecular identifier from a template-switch 5' adaptor carrying 12 random nucleotides. At least 3 million CDR3-containing paired-end reads were obtained from each sample. First-strand cDNA was synthesized from all RNA with the Mint cDNA synthesis kit, primed by a TRBC-specific oligonucleotide. Following uracil-DNA glycosylase treatment, a first 18-cycle PCR with universal primers M1SS and BC2_uni_R was performed on all cDNA. The authors processed their data as follows. For normalization, 1 million high-quality reads, each with a distinct molecular identifier, were randomly selected from each sample. Instead of being binned into consensus sequences, reads with shared molecular identifiers were discarded. MiTCR, with a Q25 quality threshold and the strictest error-elimination algorithm, was used for CDR3 identification, clonotype clustering and error correction. A nonparametric unseen species model using Euler transformation provided a lower-bound estimate of total TCR beta diversity. TCRdb's own reprocessing of the public reads used fastp at Q25 and MiXCR and kept productive beta chains. Records with the same CDR3 protein are collapsed into one entry carrying the most frequent genes and DNA. The authors' filters were not applied to this entry. Recorded for this sample are about 780,000 distinct CDR3 sequences; approximately 67% of them occurred a single time. Of the sample, approximately 30% falls within the top ten clones.

Concerning this clonotype: Its antigen is unknown. Base-call qualities are not available, and no considerably larger clone is one nucleotide away.

The donors were a few dozen Caucasian individuals from Russia, aged roughly 6 to 100 years, who were systemically healthy. Each donor gave 8.5 to 10 milliliters of peripheral blood, collected into EDTA-treated Vacutainer tubes. Ficoll-Paque density-gradient centrifugation was used to isolate PBMCs, with at least 6.5 million per sample. Total RNA, at least 6 micrograms per sample, was extracted from PBMCs with Trizol reagent. For every donor, flow cytometry on a PBMC aliquot measured the percentage of naive CD45RAhigh/CD27high T cells. Specimen: blood. This clonotype was sampled from a young man in good health.

Here the CDR3 is given as CSPGMGYTF. The sequence in DNA is TGCAGCCCAGGGATGGGCTACACCTTC. The rearranged chain carries TRBV20-1 and TRBJ1-2, with a tentative D gene TRBD1 over 5 matching bases. Including cysteine and phenylalanine, the CDR3 has 9 amino acids. The kept DNA is CDR3 alone, 27 bases in frame from the first base. For CDR1 and CDR2, the germline V gene (reference sequence) lists DFQATT and SNEGSKA.